This TCR beta chain comes out of a study of radiotherapy plus CTLA-4 blockade in lung cancer. The germline V gene has CDR1 SEHNR and CDR2 FQNEAQ (reference sequence). This CDR3 spans 12 amino acids. With 1 base removed from V and 8 bases from J, the gap between germline ends came to 8 bases. The repertoire was sequenced with immunoSEQ multiplex PCR; TCRdb's copy has only in-frame clones and lacks some. The sample contains 50,000 or so clones, 65% to 85% of which appear only once. The clonotype comes from a human donor with non-small cell lung cancer who had a partial response to radiotherapy plus ipilimumab. The chain carries TRBV7-9 and TRBJ1-2; D is undetermined. Sequenced here: peripheral blood, sampled from a patient treated with radiotherapy plus ipilimumab. CDR3 in DNA: TGTGCCAGCAGCTTAGGAGTTGTCGGCTACACCTTC. Amino acids: CASSLGVVGYTF. The full variable domain, rest sourced from reference TRBV7-9 and TRBJ1-2, is DTGVSQNPRHKITKRGQNVTFRCDPISEHNRLYWYRQTLGQGPEFLTYFQNEAQLEKSRLLSDRFSAERPKGSFSTLEIQRTEQGDSAMYLCASSLGVVGYTFGSGTRLTVV.